This TCR beta chain is drawn from a study of CD8 T cells in ankylosing spondylitis. TCRdb fed the 5' RACE reads into MiXCR, producing one record per CDR3 protein. The repertoire holds about 230,000 distinct CDR3 sequences, with 7% to 10% as singletons. Germline lookup yields CDR1 SGHDT and CDR2 YYEEEE. This CDR3 spans 16 amino acids. Trimming removed 0 bases from V and 5 bases from J, with 15 bases in between. This clonotype was detected many times. Its antigen is as yet unknown. Study-level results: Earlier studies detected some motif variants in reactive arthritis synovial fluid and blood.

The source is a female donor with ankylosing spondylitis or in good health (not recorded which). The sample taken for sequencing was blood, either unsorted or a sorted T cell fraction (not recorded which). V usage is TRBV5-6 and J usage is TRBJ2-1; D unresolved. The chain's CDR3 is CASSLAIGSWHNEQFF. For the CDR3, the DNA is TGTGCCAGCAGCTTGGCCATTGGAAGCTGGCACAATGAGCAGTTCTTC. Filled out from reference TRBV5-6 and TRBJ2-1, the complete variable domain reads DAGVTQSPTHLIKTRGQQVTLRCSPKSGHDTVSWYQQALGQGPQFIFQYYEEEERQRGNFPDRFSGHQFPNYSSELNVNALLLGDSALYLCASSLAIGSWHNEQFFGPGTRLTVL.